This TCR beta chain was sequenced during a study of PD-L1 blockade in urothelial cancer. In the study overall: Analysis of the blood was performed 3 weeks (second dose) and 6 weeks after treatment start.

J was trimmed by 4 bases and V by 3 bases; bases with no gene match: 4. CDR3 length equals 15 residues. CDR1 is LNHNV, CDR2 YYDKDF, per germline (reference sequence). Templates that were synthetic TCR analogs were spiked into each PCR. Assay: immunoSEQ multiplex PCR; the TCRdb copy retains only in-frame clones and omits some. The sample contains tens of thousands of clones, approximately 87% of which appear only once. Indicated time point: pretreatment peripheral blood. This clone appeared a few times. The receptor comes from a man in his 70s with urothelial cancer. Material: PBMCs, obtained around atezolizumab (anti-PD-L1) treatment. The V and J genes are TRBV15 and TRBJ2-5, with 11 bases identical to TRBD1. This chain's CDR3 is CATSRRTGGGETQYF. The DNA for the CDR3 is TGTGCCACCAGCAGGCGGACAGGGGGCGGAGAGACCCAGTACTTC.